This TCR beta chain is drawn from a study of T-cell reconstitution after alpha-beta-depleted transplantation in children. Study results and caveats: Reported findings indicate that, about two months after transplant, alpha-beta T cells came from several hundred expanded clones, which were derived from non-depleted graft cells. Surviving recipient T cells and thymic progenitors underlay high day-60 TCRbeta diversity in some patients. When one year had passed after transplant, most T-cell counts and diversity came from newly produced T cells.

Unique molecular identifiers featured in how the TCRbeta library was prepared. One entry per CDR3 protein results from TCRdb running MiXCR on the PCR reads. The sample records about 980,000 distinct CDR3 sequences, roughly 29% being singletons. Regarding this clonotype: What it binds is not known.

Germline-derived CDR1 and CDR2 are DFQATT and SNEGSKA (reference sequence). The CDR3 covers 16 residues. V lost 6 bases and J lost 1; bases outside the gene matches: 9. The rearrangement uses TRBV20-1 and TRBJ2-2, with TRBD1 identical over 9 bases. Specimen: PBMCs, mostly from graft donor cells, collected 360 days after TCRalphabeta/CD19-depleted stem cell transplant. The sequence was obtained from a boy under three years old who had a stem cell transplant for SCID, so the T cells may come from the graft donor. The CDR3 bases are TGCAGTGCGCCTAGGTCGGACAGGGGGAACACCGGGGAGCTGTTTTTT. Its protein product is CSAPRSDRGNTGELFF.